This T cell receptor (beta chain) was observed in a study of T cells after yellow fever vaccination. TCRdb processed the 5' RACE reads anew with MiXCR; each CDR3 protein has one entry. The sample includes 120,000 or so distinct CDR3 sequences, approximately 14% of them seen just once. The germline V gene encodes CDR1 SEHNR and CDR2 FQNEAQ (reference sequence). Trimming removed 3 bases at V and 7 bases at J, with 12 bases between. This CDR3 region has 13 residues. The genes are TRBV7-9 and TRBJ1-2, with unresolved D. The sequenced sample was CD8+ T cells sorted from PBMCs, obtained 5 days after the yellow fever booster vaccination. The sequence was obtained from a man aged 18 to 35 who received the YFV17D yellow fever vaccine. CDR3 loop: CASSFSPLFGYTF. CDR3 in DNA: TGTGCCAGCAGCTTCAGCCCGCTGTTTGGCTACACCTTC.